Following are 11 T cell receptor beta chains from one sample sequenced in a study of T cells in Graves' hyperthyroidism and ophthalmopathy. Amplified regions were TCR beta CDR3 sequences from RNA transcripts. A set of HTBI primers served as the primers for a first-round RT-PCR of the TCR CDR3. TCRdb called the multiplex PCR reads again in MiXCR, with one record for every CDR3 protein. The sample records about 840,000 distinct CDR3 sequences, about 38% being singletons. The sample comprised blood. All receptors come from a man aged 18 to 30 with Graves' hyperthyroidism.

This clonotype was detected only a few times. One end of the junction does not line up with germline, which may come from a read error. The chain has TRBV12-3 or TRBV12-4 and TRBJ2-1; D not resolved. The CDR3 consists of 11 residues. This CDR3 is CATSVGNEQFF. DNA for the CDR3: TGTGCCACCAGTGTAGGTAATGAGCAGTTCTTC.

The chain carries TRBV2 and TRBJ1-1; perhaps TRBD1 as D (6 bases). There are 13 residues in the CDR3. V was trimmed by 6 bases and J by 9 bases, leaving 17 bases between them. Germline CDR1 SNHLY, CDR2 FYNNEI. CDR3 DNA sequence: TGTGCCAGCAGCCGAACAGGACAGAGTAAAGCTTTCTTT. Amino acids: CASSRTGQSKAFF.

This clonotype was detected only a few times. The chain couples TRBV7-3 to TRBJ2-5; TRBD1 is a possible D gene (5 bases). Germline V gene sequence: CDR1 SGHTA, CDR2 FQGTGA. CDR3 size: 13 residues. Trimming took 4 bases from V and 1 from J, leaving 7 bases between them. CDR3 sequence reads: CASSYRIQETQYF. CDR3 DNA sequence: TGTGCCAGCAGCTACAGGATCCAAGAGACCCAGTACTTC.

The CDR3 region is CASSLSGSKANSPLHF. The CDR3 nucleotides are TGCGCCAGCAGCTTATCCGGGTCCAAAGCTAATTCACCCCTCCACTTT. The chain is built from TRBV5-1 and TRBJ1-6, with unresolved D. This CDR3 has 16 residues. Trimming left V 2 bases short and J 6 bases short, with 15 bases between. The germline V gene encodes CDR1 SGHRS and CDR2 YFSETQ.

The J gene is TRBJ1-1, the V gene TRBV7-9, with D tentatively TRBD1 (5 bases). CDR1 and CDR2 (germline): SEHNR, FQNEAQ (reference sequence). CDR3 size: 15 residues. The V gene lost 5 bases and the J gene lost 6 bases, with 19 bases spanning the gap. In DNA form, the CDR3 reads TGTGCCAGCAGCCGGGGACGGGGATCAGGCTCTGAAGCTTTCTTT. Translated, it gives CASSRGRGSGSEAFF. The entire variable domain, with the rest obtained from reference TRBV7-9 and TRBJ1-1, is as follows: DTGVSQNPRHKITKRGQNVTFRCDPISEHNRLYWYRQTLGQGPEFLTYFQNEAQLEKSRLLSDRFSAERPKGSFSTLEIQRTEQGDSAMYLCASSRGRGSGSEAFFGQGTRLTVV.

This clonotype was detected ten times or more. The chain joins TRBV2 to TRBJ2-5; tentatively, D is TRBD1 or TRBD2 (5 bases each). Trimming took off 6 bases at V and 5 bases at J, with 16 bases between the two ends. The CDR3 contains 14 residues. In germline, CDR1 is SNHLY, CDR2 FYNNEI. CDR3 region: CASRLGESGETQYF. Here the CDR3 DNA reads TGTGCCAGCAGGCTAGGGGAGTCAGGGGAGACCCAGTACTTC.

In its sample, this clonotype was seen many times. The chain links TRBV4-1 to TRBJ1-2; 7 nucleotides line up with TRBD1. CDR3 length equals 11 residues. Germline CDR1 reads MGHRA; CDR2 reads YSYEKL. Losses at the gene ends were 8 bases for V and 8 bases for J; bases not matched to a gene: 5. The DNA for the CDR3 is TGCGCCAGCTGGACAGGTTACGGCTACACCTTC. Protein product: CASWTGYGYTF.

The sample holds many counts of this clonotype. The chain carries TRBV4-1 and TRBJ1-5; D not certain. Trimming took 4 bases from V and 6 from J, leaving 4 bases between them. The germline CDR1 and CDR2 sequences are MGHRA and YSYEKL. The CDR3 extends over 11 amino acids. The CDR3 loop reads CASSRTQPQHF. The DNA for the CDR3 is TGCGCCAGCAGCCGTACTCAGCCCCAGCATTTT.

This clonotype has a count of ten or more. V is TRBV20-1 and J is TRBJ1-2; no firm D call. V lost 6 bases and J 2 bases, leaving 16 bases between the germline ends. CDR1 is DFQATT, CDR2 SNEGSKA, per germline (reference sequence). This CDR3 is built from 14 residues. The CDR3 sequence: CSASPQAINYGYTF. CDR3 nucleotide sequence: TGCAGTGCAAGCCCTCAGGCGATCAACTATGGCTACACCTTC.

Comments on this clonotype: A much larger clone lies a single base off, so this may be a read error. The chain joins TRBV29-1 to TRBJ1-2; tentatively, D is TRBD1 (5 bases). Trimming pared 7 bases from V and 12 bases from J, leaving 18 bases between. Germline loops: CDR1 SQVTM, CDR2 ANQGSEA. The length of the CDR3 is 11 residues. In DNA form, the CDR3 reads TGCAGCGCAACAGGTCGGCGGGGCCACACCTTC. Translation: CSATGRRGHTF.

In this sample, this clonotype turned up many times. V and J are TRBV20-1 and TRBJ2-7; D is undetermined. Trimming removed 3 bases at V and 3 bases at J, with 12 bases between. The germline V gene encodes CDR1 DFQATT and CDR2 SNEGSKA (reference sequence). The CDR3 totals 13 residues. The chain's CDR3 is CSARETVFYEQYF. Written as DNA, the CDR3 is TGCAGTGCTAGGGAGACCGTCTTCTACGAGCAGTACTTC.